Listed below are T cell receptor beta chains from one sample, sequenced in a study of cytotoxic CD8 clonotypes in ibrutinib-treated CLL. Assay used: immunoSEQ multiplex PCR; TCRdb lists only in-frame clones, some missing. The data contain tens of thousands of clones, approximately 52% of them singletons. The input for sequencing was PBMCs, taken after 24 months of ibrutinib treatment. The source is a human donor with chronic lymphocytic leukemia. Each CDR3 is given with its conserved first and last residue. The D gene is left open where the match is weak. Expanded clones are given a class, and other clones once, few, many or no size at all.

j_gene | len | d_gene | v_gene | abundance | CDR3nt | CDR3aa
TRBJ1-2 | 16 | TRBD1 | TRBV18 | many | TGTGCCAGCTCACCAAATACAGGGCAGGGGGCGGATGGCTACACCTTC | CASSPNTGQGADGYTF
TRBJ2-1 | 11 | - | TRBV20-1 | - | TGCAGTGTGACAGGTTGGGATGAGCAGTTCTTC | CSVTGWDEQFF
TRBJ2-3 | 13 | TRBD2 | TRBV28 | - | TGTGCCAGCAGTTCACTAGCGGCAGATACGCAGTATTTT | CASSSLAADTQYF
TRBJ1-1 | 14 | - | TRBV7-8 | few | TGTGCCAGCAGCTTAGCTGGGGAGAACACTGAAGCTTTCTTT | CASSLAGENTEAFF
TRBJ2-2 | 16 | - | TRBV7-6 | - | TGTGCCAGCAGCTTAGTCTCCGGACTGGGTACCGGGGAGCTGTTTTTT | CASSLVSGLGTGELFF
TRBJ1-4 | 15 | TRBD1 | TRBV5-1 | - | TGCGCCAGCAGGGGCAGGGGGCAGTGGGGTGAAAAACTGTTTTTT | CASRGRGQWGEKLFF
TRBJ2-7 | 13 | - | TRBV6-6 | - | TGTGCCAGCACTTTACGGGGGTTAAGCGAGCAGTACTTC | CASTLRGLSEQYF
TRBJ2-1 | 14 | - | TRBV11-3 | - | TGTGCCAGCAGCTTGGGGCGGGTAGACAATGAGCAGTTCTTC | CASSLGRVDNEQFF
TRBJ2-5 | 15 | - | TRBV15 | few | TGTGCCACCAGCAGAGTAGGACCGAGCCGAGAGACCCAGTACTTC | CATSRVGPSRETQYF
TRBJ1-1 | 13 | TRBD1 | TRBV5-5 | - | TGTGCCAGCAGCACTAGACAGGGGGCCGGCGCTTTCTTT | CASSTRQGAGAFF